The 16 T cell receptor beta chains given below trace back to one sample, sequenced in a study of vaccination effects on CD4 cells after COVID-19. Their antigens are not known. Generated by immunoSEQ multiplex PCR, the TCRdb table keeps only in-frame clones and is missing some. The sample carries about 47,000 clones, roughly two thirds recorded once. Culturing for more than eight days preceded CD4+ T cell isolation. Participants completed two doses of the BNT162b2 or mRNA-1273 vaccine. Here the sequenced sample was CD4+ T cells from PBMCs cultured without peptide, taken after COVID-19 vaccination. The receptors here all came from a human donor who received a COVID-19 vaccine.

This clone was picked up a small number of times. CDR3 nucleotides: TGCACCAGCAGCCATATTGGAACAGGAGGCTACACCTTC. This codes for CTSSHIGTGGYTF. The gene calls are TRBV1 and TRBJ1-2; no check of the table's D call, TRBD1, against the DNA was made. TRBV1 is recorded as a pseudogene. This CDR3 spans 13 amino acids.

This clone was detected once. The chain uses TRBV5-1 and TRBJ1-1; TRBD1 is a possible D gene (5 bases). Trimming cost V 4 bases and J 5 bases, with 12 bases left between them. Per germline, CDR1 SGHRS and CDR2 YFSETQ. This CDR3 spans 13 amino acids. The CDR3 spells CASSPNRGTEAFF. The CDR3 DNA sequence: TGCGCCAGCAGCCCCAACCGGGGGACTGAAGCTTTCTTT.

J is TRBJ2-7 and V is TRBV10-3; weak D call: TRBD2 (6 bases). CDR3 length equals 15 residues. Germline V gene sequence: CDR1 ENHRY, CDR2 SYGVKD. The V gene lost 4 bases and the J gene lost 0 bases, with 13 bases spanning the gap. The CDR3 spells CAISVGDWSSYEQYF. For the CDR3, the DNA is TGTGCCATCAGTGTAGGGGACTGGAGCTCCTACGAGCAGTACTTC.

The chain combines TRBV6-6 with TRBJ2-6; D tentatively fits TRBD1 or TRBD2 (6 bases each). CDR1 and CDR2 (germline): MNHNY, SVGAGI (reference sequence). V lost 5 bases and J 2 bases, leaving 10 bases between the germline ends. CDR3 length: 15 amino acids. CDR3 DNA: TGTGCCAGCAGTGACGGGGGCACTGGGGCCAACGTCCTGACTTTC. Protein product: CASSDGGTGANVLTF.

This clone was recorded only once. This chain connects TRBV5-6 to TRBJ2-3, with D unclear. Germline V gene lookup returns CDR1 SGHDT and CDR2 YYEEEE. V was cut by 7 bases and J by 0 bases, with 21 bases left in between. This CDR3 contains 17 residues. Here the CDR3 DNA reads TGTGCCAGCTTCAGCTTGGGCTCTAGTCTTAGCACAGATACGCAGTATTTT. This translates into CASFSLGSSLSTDTQYF. Variable domain in full (rest from reference TRBV5-6 and TRBJ2-3): DAGVTQSPTHLIKTRGQQVTLRCSPKSGHDTVSWYQQALGQGPQFIFQYYEEEERQRGNFPDRFSGHQFPNYSSELNVNALLLGDSALYLCASFSLGSSLSTDTQYFGPGTRLTVL.

V gene TRBV11-2 combines with J gene TRBJ2-5, with D possibly TRBD2 on 7 matching bases. CDR1 SGHAT and CDR2 FQNNGV come from the germline V gene. V was pared by 2 bases and J by 5 bases, with 9 bases between. This CDR3 has 13 residues. The CDR3, as DNA: TGTGCCAGCAGCTTATCGGGGGGCGAGACCCAGTACTTC. This translates into CASSLSGGETQYF.

The chain is built from TRBV5-5 and TRBJ2-1; 9 bases agree with TRBD2. In germline, CDR1 is SGHKS, CDR2 YYEKEE (reference sequence). J gave up 2 bases and V 2 bases, and 2 bases lay outside the gene matches. This CDR3 comprises 15 residues. The CDR3 nucleotides are TGTGCCAGCAGCTTTAGCGGGGGACCCTACAATGAGCAGTTCTTC. Protein product: CASSFSGGPYNEQFF.

J is TRBJ1-1 and V is TRBV5-4; TRBD1 is a possible D gene (6 bases). This CDR3 is built from 16 residues. Germline loops: CDR1 SGHNT, CDR2 YYREEE (reference sequence). The V end lost 3 bases, the J end lost 2 bases, and 17 bases lay between the germline ends. The CDR3 region is CASSSILWTDNTEAFF. The CDR3 DNA follows: TGTGCCAGCAGCTCCATTCTTTGGACAGACAACACTGAAGCTTTCTTT.

The CDR3 reads CASSEDSRYGYTF. The DNA for the CDR3 is TGTGCCAGCTCAGAGGACAGCCGCTATGGCTACACCTTC. The gene calls are TRBV18 and TRBJ1-2, with a tentative D call TRBD1 (6 bases). Trimming cost V 5 bases and J 4 bases, with 11 bases left between them. This CDR3 is built from 13 residues. Germline-derived CDR1 and CDR2 are KGHSH and LQKENI. Full variable domain (rest looked up from reference TRBV18 and TRBJ1-2): NAGVMQNPRHLVRRRGQEARLRCSPMKGHSHVYWYRQLPEEGLKFMVYLQKENIIDESGMPKERFSAEFPKEGPSILRIQQVVRGDSAAYFCASSEDSRYGYTFGSGTRLTVV.

This clone occurred once. This chain joins TRBV27 and TRBJ1-2; 7 nucleotides align to TRBD1. Trimming cost V 6 bases and J 1 base; bases outside gene matches: 5. The length of the CDR3 is 14 residues. Germline V gives CDR1 MNHEY, CDR2 SMNVEV (reference sequence). DNA for the CDR3: TGTGCCAGCAGCCCGGGACAGCTTAACTATGGCTACACCTTC. The encoded protein is CASSPGQLNYGYTF.

This clone was recorded a few times. This chain links TRBV7-9 with TRBJ2-7; D unresolved. V lost 4 bases and J 2 bases, leaving 3 bases between the germline ends. Per germline, CDR1 SEHNR and CDR2 FQNEAQ (reference sequence). This CDR3 comprises 11 residues. The CDR3: CASSSAYEQYF. The CDR3 DNA sequence: TGTGCCAGCAGCTCAGCCTACGAGCAGTACTTC.

The table lists this clone with a count of one. CDR3 in DNA: TGTGCCAGCAGTTTAGCTACGACTAGCAGCACAGATACGCAGTATTTT. Translating it yields CASSLATTSSTDTQYF. The chain uses TRBV27 and TRBJ2-3, with TRBD2 matching over 7 bases. The CDR3 consists of 16 residues. Germline CDR1 MNHEY, CDR2 SMNVEV (reference sequence). V shed 2 bases, J shed 0 bases, and the junction held 5 bases outside the gene matches.

The chain joins TRBV6-2 or TRBV6-3 to TRBJ2-1; 7 bases are shared with TRBD1. Looked up from germline, CDR1 is MNHEY and CDR2 is SVGEGT. With V trimmed by 2 bases and J by 5 bases, 3 bases remained unmatched. This CDR3 comprises 14 residues. The DNA for the CDR3 is TGTGCCAGCAGTTACGGGACAGCAAACAATGAGCAGTTCTTC. This sequence encodes CASSYGTANNEQFF.

The CDR3 reads CASSVVGSTSGSSGETQYF. CDR3 nucleotides: TGTGCCAGCAGCGTAGTGGGATCGACCAGCGGGAGCTCGGGAGAGACCCAGTACTTC. This chain connects TRBV9 to TRBJ2-5; 8 bases are a match to TRBD2. The J segment lost 4 bases and the V segment lost 0 bases, leaving 17 bases of the junction unmatched. Germline V gives CDR1 SGDLS, CDR2 YYNGEE. This CDR3 is built from 19 residues.

This clone was observed a few times. The chain recombines TRBV27 with TRBJ1-4; D is ambiguous. V was pared by 6 bases and J by 2 bases, with 10 bases between. The germline V gene has CDR1 MNHEY and CDR2 SMNVEV (reference sequence). This CDR3 contains 14 residues. In DNA form, the CDR3 reads TGTGCCAGCAGCTCGAGGACCACTAATGAAAAACTGTTTTTT. Its protein product is CASSSRTTNEKLFF.

The chain joins TRBV7-9 to TRBJ2-7; 8 bases match TRBD2. Germline CDR1 and CDR2: SEHNR and FQNEAQ (reference sequence). The CDR3 contains 16 residues. With V trimmed by 4 bases and J by 7 bases, 15 bases remained unmatched. In nucleotides, the CDR3 is TGTGCCAGCAGCTCCGAATATGGCGGGAGGCCCTGGGAGCAGTACTTC. Translating gives CASSSEYGGRPWEQYF.